This record covers a single TCR beta chain. The data derive from a study of T cell changes during pregnancy in multiple sclerosis. Clones were read by immunoSEQ multiplex PCR, and TCRdb kept only the in-frame ones, dropping some. The sample lists roughly 110,000 clones, about 90% occurring once. The CDR3 sequence is 12 residues long. V lost 5 bases, J lost 5 bases, and 9 bases lay in between. CDR1 and CDR2 from the germline V gene are SEHNR and FQNEAQ (reference sequence). The chain combines TRBV7-9 with TRBJ2-5; a possible D gene is TRBD1 (6 bases). This sequence was found in a female donor with multiple sclerosis, enrolled in a pregnancy study. The sequenced sample was peripheral blood, obtained in the third trimester of pregnancy. The CDR3 loop is CASSTQGETQYF. The CDR3 DNA reads as TGTGCCAGCAGCACCCAGGGGGAGACCCAGTACTTC.